The 21 T cell receptor beta chains listed next were all sequenced from one sample in a study of chemoradiotherapy in HPV16-positive cancers. This table comes from immunoSEQ multiplex PCR, and its TCRdb copy is limited to in-frame clones, with some not included. This repertoire shows roughly 1,100 clones, 65% to 90% found once; its top ten account for under 12%. Material: tumor tissue, obtained from a patient who underwent chemoradiotherapy. Every receptor here comes from a human donor with HPV-associated anogenital cancer.

This clone was recorded only once. The rearrangement uses TRBV27 and TRBJ1-6, with D possibly being TRBD1 (5 bases). This CDR3 contains 15 residues. CDR1 and CDR2 from the germline V gene are MNHEY and SMNVEV (reference sequence). Between the trimmed V and J ends, which lost 6 bases and 4 bases, there was a span of 13 bases. CDR3 residues: CASRSVEGYNSPLHF. In DNA form, the CDR3 reads TGTGCCAGCAGGTCTGTGGAGGGGTATAATTCACCCCTCCACTTT.

Notes on this clone: The junction departs from the called germline gene at one end, perhaps through a read error. The chain joins TRBV7-9 to TRBJ2-1, with D possibly matching TRBD2 (5 bases). Per germline, CDR1 SEHNR and CDR2 FQNEAQ (reference sequence). The CDR3 contains 12 residues. The CDR3 nucleotides are TGTGCCAGCAGCTTTGACTACTATGAGCAGTTCTTC. It codes for CASSFDYYEQFF.

The chain joins TRBV6-1 to TRBJ1-4; 8 bases match TRBD1. V lost 3 bases, J lost 6 bases, and 3 bases stayed unmatched. The CDR3 spans 14 residues. Germline V gives CDR1 MNHNS, CDR2 SASEGT. The CDR3 loop reads CASSDLDRDEKLFF. DNA for the CDR3: TGTGCCAGCAGTGACTTGGACAGGGATGAAAAACTGTTTTTT.

V gene TRBV13 combines with J gene TRBJ2-5; TRBD1 matches at 10 bases. With 4 bases clipped from V and 3 bases from J, the junction kept 11 bases outside the gene matches. This CDR3 spans 17 amino acids. Germline CDR1 PRHDT, CDR2 FYEKMQ (reference sequence). For the CDR3, the DNA is TGTGCCAGCAGCTCAACCGGGACAGGGGACTCGGAAGAGACCCAGTACTTC. It yields the protein CASSSTGTGDSEETQYF.

This clone was detected only a few times. CDR3 sequence: CASSVEGANTGELFF. In nucleotides, the CDR3 is TGTGCCAGCAGTGTGGAGGGGGCGAACACCGGGGAGCTGTTTTTT. The chain couples TRBV6-4 to TRBJ2-2; the D call may be TRBD1 or TRBD2 (6 bases each). The germline CDR1 and CDR2 sequences are MRHNA and SNTAGT. Trimming pared 4 bases from V and 0 bases from J, leaving 9 bases between. This CDR3 region has 15 residues.

This clone appeared a single time. This rearrangement joins TRBV6-5 to TRBJ1-5; the D is unclear. V shed 2 bases and J shed 9 bases, with 8 bases lying between them. The CDR3 covers 12 residues. Germline-derived CDR1 and CDR2 are MNHEY and SVGAGI. The CDR3, as DNA: TGTGCCAGCAGTTACCCGGGAGGGCCCCAGCATTTT. Amino acids: CASSYPGGPQHF.

This clone occurred a few times. The J gene is TRBJ1-5, the V gene TRBV30; no clear D gene. Germline assignment: CDR1 GTSNPN and CDR2 SVGIG (reference sequence). V was cut by 2 bases and J by 1 base, with 6 bases left in between. The CDR3 is 13 amino acids. The CDR3 DNA reads TGTGCCTGGAGTCGGCAGAGCAATCAGCCCCAGCATTTT. Amino acid sequence: CAWSRQSNQPQHF.

The chain joins TRBV5-1 to TRBJ2-7, with unresolved D. V lost 5 bases and J 6 bases, leaving 9 bases between the germline ends. The CDR3 covers 11 residues. Germline CDR1 reads SGHRS; CDR2 reads YFSETQ. The CDR3 reads CASSYGPEQYF. CDR3 DNA sequence: TGCGCCAGCAGTTATGGGCCCGAGCAGTACTTC. Variable domain in full (rest from reference TRBV5-1 and TRBJ2-7): KAGVTQTPRYLIKTRGQQVTLSCSPISGHRSVSWYQQTPGQGLQFLFEYFSETQRNKGNFPGRFSGRQFSNSRSEMNVSTLELGDSALYLCASSYGPEQYFGPGTRLTVT.

The chain couples TRBV15 to TRBJ1-4; D gene ambiguous. V lost 3 bases and J 7 bases, leaving 15 bases between the germline ends. This CDR3 contains 15 residues. Germline CDR1 and CDR2: LNHNV and YYDKDF (reference sequence). This CDR3 is CATSSGRQEGEKLFF. CDR3 in DNA: TGTGCCACCAGCAGCGGGCGTCAGGAGGGTGAAAAACTGTTTTTT.

V gene TRBV25-1 combines with J gene TRBJ2-2; D ambiguous. This CDR3 region has 13 residues. The germline V gene has CDR1 MGHDK and CDR2 SYGVNS. Trimming took off 3 bases at V and 4 bases at J, with 6 bases between the two ends. In nucleotides, the CDR3 is TGTGCCAGCAGTGACTTCGGCACCGGGGAGCTGTTTTTT. Amino acids: CASSDFGTGELFF.

By share, this clone ranks as large. The chain is built from TRBV30 and TRBJ2-2; TRBD1 matches at 7 bases. This CDR3 is 15 amino acids long. Germline trimming cut 3 bases from V and 2 bases from J; bases unmatched to any gene: 6. CDR1 is GTSNPN, CDR2 SVGIG, per germline (reference sequence). The CDR3 coding sequence is TGTGCCTGGAGCGGACAGGCCCTAAACACCGGGGAGCTGTTTTTT. It is translated as CAWSGQALNTGELFF.

The V gene is TRBV5-1, the J gene TRBJ2-2, with TRBD2 matching 15 bases. The V and J ends lost 4 bases and 6 bases, in that order; junction bases with no gene match: 7. Per germline, CDR1 SGHRS and CDR2 YFSETQ. This CDR3 region has 17 residues. The CDR3 bases are TGCGCCAGCAGCAGTGGACTAGCGGGAGGGGTAGCCGGGGAGCTGTTTTTT. This translates into CASSSGLAGGVAGELFF.

The rearrangement uses TRBV6-1 and TRBJ2-3; 9 positions match TRBD1. CDR3 length: 14 amino acids. Germline V CDR1 and CDR2: MNHNS, SASEGT. With V trimmed by 6 bases and J by 3 bases, 4 bases remained unmatched. The CDR3 here is CASRLQGATDTQYF. Written as DNA, the CDR3 is TGTGCCAGCAGACTACAGGGGGCTACAGATACGCAGTATTTT.

V and J are TRBV4-3 and TRBJ1-2, with TRBD1 identical over 7 bases. Germline V CDR1 and CDR2: LGHNA, YSLEER. CDR3 size: 14 residues. V lost 6 bases and J lost 2; bases outside the gene matches: 6. CDR3 sequence reads: CASSLRRGNYGYTF. The CDR3 bases are TGCGCCAGCAGTCTCCGCAGGGGGAACTATGGCTACACCTTC.

The chain carries TRBV19 and TRBJ1-2, with TRBD1 as a possible D gene (5 bases). This CDR3 is built from 14 residues. V lost 3 bases, J lost 5 bases, and 13 bases lay in between. The germline CDR1 and CDR2 sequences are LNHDA and SQIVND (reference sequence). CDR3 in amino acids: CASSMRGRAYGYTF. The CDR3 DNA is TGTGCCAGTAGTATGAGGGGAAGGGCATATGGCTACACCTTC.

The genes are TRBV30 and TRBJ1-3, with D unresolved. V shed 3 bases and J shed 2 bases, with 5 bases lying between them. From germline, CDR1 is GTSNPN and CDR2 SVGIG (reference sequence). The CDR3 covers 12 residues. In DNA form, the CDR3 reads TGTGCCTGGAGACCCCCTGGAAACACCATATATTTT. Translated: CAWRPPGNTIYF.

Here the CDR3 DNA reads TGTGCCAGCAGCTTATCACTAGCGGGAGGCTCATACGAGCAGTACTTC. It translates to CASSLSLAGGSYEQYF. The chain uses TRBV7-2 and TRBJ2-7; 12 bases agree with TRBD2. V shed 2 bases and J 4 bases; nucleotides not matched to a gene: 6. This CDR3 contains 16 residues. Germline V gene lookup returns CDR1 SGHTA and CDR2 FQGNSA.

A remark on this clone: The junction departs from germline at one end; a sequencing error may be responsible. Other DNA sequences of this sample code for an identical CDR3. The chain combines TRBV27 with TRBJ1-2; D uncertain. Per the germline V gene, CDR1 is MNHEY and CDR2 is SMNVEV (reference sequence). This CDR3 has 18 amino acids. The DNA of the CDR3 is TGTGCCAGCACATTATTCGGCTTTCGGGAACCCCTTCGATATGGCTATACCTTC. It specifies CASTLFGFREPLRYGYTF.

This clone was recorded a few times. The chain employs TRBV7-3 and TRBJ1-2; 7 positions agree with TRBD1. Looked up from germline, CDR1 is SGHTA and CDR2 is FQGTGA. J gave up 8 bases and V 5 bases, and 17 bases lay outside the gene matches. CDR3 length: 16 amino acids. CDR3 protein: CASSQQGRDRVSGYTF. CDR3 DNA: TGTGCCAGCAGCCAACAGGGACGAGACAGGGTTAGCGGCTACACCTTC.

In this sample, this clone turned up a few times. The V gene is TRBV6-4, the J gene TRBJ2-1; 11 bases fit TRBD2. Germline trimming cut 0 bases from V and 3 bases from J; bases unmatched to any gene: 1. The CDR3 covers 16 residues. Per germline, CDR1 MRHNA and CDR2 SNTAGT. In DNA form, the CDR3 reads TGTGCCAGCAGTGACTCCGGGACTAGCGGCTACAATGAGCAGTTCTTC. It specifies CASSDSGTSGYNEQFF.

The V gene is TRBV19, the J gene TRBJ2-2, with a possible D match to TRBD1 (5 bases). The CDR3 runs to 14 residues. Germline-derived CDR1 and CDR2 are LNHDA and SQIVND (reference sequence). Trimming removed 6 bases at V and 3 bases at J, with 11 bases between. DNA for the CDR3: TGTGCCAGTAGGACAGAATGGGACACCGGGGAGCTGTTTTTT. Translated: CASRTEWDTGELFF.